These 5 T cell receptor beta chains were all obtained from the same sample, sequenced in a study of early T cells in non-severe SARS-CoV-2 infection (dated by TCRdb to the early 2020s). Library method: 5' RACE. This sample was sequenced with a NextSeq 500. TCRdb trimmed the raw reads at Q25, called clones with MiXCR and kept productive beta chains. Each entry merges the rows of one CDR3 protein and shows their most common DNA and genes. The sample yields about 21,000 distinct CDR3 sequences; around 5% were counted once. The ten largest clones take up around 15% of the sample. Specimen: whole blood, collected at baseline. These receptors originate from an adult who was a healthcare worker with PCR-confirmed SARS-CoV-2 infection or an uninfected control (not recorded which).

At least ten counts were recorded for this clonotype. The chain employs TRBV27 and TRBJ1-2, with D possibly TRBD1 on 5 matching bases. The germline V gene has CDR1 MNHEY and CDR2 SMNVEV (reference sequence). The CDR3 runs 13 residues. The V and J ends lost 6 bases and 4 bases respectively, with 12 bases between them. The CDR3 here is CASRAGGVYGYTF. DNA of the CDR3: TGTGCCAGCAGGGCCGGGGGGGTCTATGGCTACACCTTC.

The rearrangement links TRBV5-6 to TRBJ2-7, with 7 bases identical to TRBD1. This CDR3 contains 14 residues. The V gene end was trimmed by 6 bases and the J gene end by 4 bases; junction bases not matched to a gene: 10. CDR1 SGHDT and CDR2 YYEEEE come from the germline V gene. The CDR3 DNA sequence: TGTGCCAGCACACCGGGACAGCGGTCTTACGAGCAGTACTTC. Protein product: CASTPGQRSYEQYF. Together with reference TRBV5-6 and TRBJ2-7, the CDR3 gives the full variable domain: DAGVTQSPTHLIKTRGQQVTLRCSPKSGHDTVSWYQQALGQGPQFIFQYYEEEERQRGNFPDRFSGHQFPNYSSELNVNALLLGDSALYLCASTPGQRSYEQYFGPGTRLTVT.

This clonotype is classed as medium-sized. J is TRBJ2-5 and V is TRBV19, with 7 bases fitting TRBD1. Germline CDR1 is LNHDA and CDR2 is SQIVND (reference sequence). The CDR3 runs to 14 residues. Germline trimming cut 1 base from V and 5 bases from J; bases unmatched to any gene: 4. The CDR3 sequence is CASSIGQGRETQYF. The CDR3 nucleotides read TGTGCCAGTAGTATAGGACAGGGTAGGGAGACCCAGTACTTC.

Ten or more counts support this clonotype. The chain links TRBV5-4 to TRBJ2-2, with D possibly TRBD1 on 6 matching bases. Germline loops: CDR1 SGHNT, CDR2 YYREEE (reference sequence). CDR3 length: 15 amino acids. The germline V and J ends were trimmed by 3 bases and 5 bases, with 14 bases remaining between them. The CDR3 here is CASSWDPQGTGELFF. For the CDR3, the DNA is TGTGCCAGCAGCTGGGATCCACAGGGAACCGGGGAGCTGTTTTTT. Together with reference TRBV5-4 and TRBJ2-2, the CDR3 gives the full variable domain: ETGVTQSPTHLIKTRGQQVTLRCSSQSGHNTVSWYQQALGQGPQFIFQYYREEENGRGNFPPRFSGLQFPNYSSELNVNALELDDSALYLCASSWDPQGTGELFFGEGSRLTVL.

This clonotype has ten or more counts. The V gene is TRBV20-1, the J gene TRBJ1-2; TRBD1 aligns across 8 bases. CDR3 length: 15 amino acids. Germline V gene sequence: CDR1 DFQATT, CDR2 SNEGSKA (reference sequence). V lost 3 bases to trimming and J lost 6 bases; unmatched junction nucleotides: 12. The CDR3 DNA reads TGCAGTGCTAGTCAAAACGGGGGACAGGACCATGGCTACACCTTC. The encoded protein is CSASQNGGQDHGYTF.